These 26 T cell receptor beta chains came from one sample sequenced in a study of Graves' ophthalmopathy and Graves' hyperthyroidism. The authors amplified TCR beta CDR3 regions, and they did so from RNA transcripts for repertoire sequencing. Following a first-round RT-PCR that used HTBI primers, a second-round multiplex PCR was carried out. TCRdb reanalysed the multiplex PCR reads using MiXCR and keeps one entry per CDR3 protein. Seen here are 200,000 to 250,000 distinct CDR3 sequences, roughly 21% observed once, and the top ten hold under 55%. Sequencing was done on a sample of peripheral blood. These receptors came from a woman aged 45 to 65 with Graves' ophthalmopathy.

This clonotype appeared many times. V and J are TRBV29-1 and TRBJ2-7; D unclear. Looked up from germline, CDR1 is SQVTM and CDR2 is ANQGSEA. The CDR3 consists of 12 residues. Trimming pared 1 base from V and 2 bases from J, leaving 6 bases between. CDR3 region: CSVEVQTYEQYF. The CDR3 DNA reads TGCAGCGTTGAAGTCCAAACCTACGAGCAGTACTTC.

CDR3: CASSKDGVGYEQYF. The CDR3 region has the DNA TGCGCCAGCAGCAAAGACGGAGTGGGCTACGAGCAGTACTTC. V is TRBV5-1 and J is TRBJ2-7; D uncertain. The CDR3 is made up of 14 amino acids. The germline gives CDR1 SGHRS, CDR2 YFSETQ. Trimming took 4 bases from V and 3 from J, leaving 14 bases between them. The entire variable domain, with the rest obtained from reference TRBV5-1 and TRBJ2-7, is as follows: KAGVTQTPRYLIKTRGQQVTLSCSPISGHRSVSWYQQTPGQGLQFLFEYFSETQRNKGNFPGRFSGRQFSNSRSEMNVSTLELGDSALYLCASSKDGVGYEQYFGPGTRLTVT.

CDR3 sequence reads: CASSPGQVSYEQYF. The CDR3 nucleotides read TGTGCCAGTAGTCCCGGACAGGTATCCTACGAGCAGTACTTC. J is TRBJ2-7 and V is TRBV19, with 7 bases aligning to TRBD1. Per the germline V gene, CDR1 is LNHDA and CDR2 is SQIVND (reference sequence). This CDR3 comprises 14 residues. V lost 5 bases and J lost 1; bases outside the gene matches: 5. The complete variable domain, with remaining parts taken from reference TRBV19 and TRBJ2-7, reads DGGITQSPKYLFRKEGQNVTLSCEQNLNHDAMYWYRQDPGQGLRLIYYSQIVNDFQKGDIAEGYSVSREKKESFPLTVTSAQKNPTAFYLCASSPGQVSYEQYFGPGTRLTVT.

This clonotype was seen only a few times. J is TRBJ1-5 and V is TRBV9, with 7 positions matching TRBD1. V shed 0 bases and J 0 bases; nucleotides not matched to a gene: 15. This CDR3 contains 20 residues. CDR1 and CDR2 (germline): SGDLS, YYNGEE. CDR3 in amino acids: CASSVATFLGQLYSNQPQHF. As DNA, the CDR3 is TGTGCCAGCAGCGTAGCTACCTTTTTGGGACAGCTTTATAGCAATCAGCCCCAGCATTTT. The full variable domain, with the rest looked up from reference TRBV9 and TRBJ1-5, is DSGVTQTPKHLITATGQRVTLRCSPRSGDLSVYWYQQSLDQGLQFLIQYYNGEERAKGNILERFSAQQFPDLHSELNLSSLELGDSALYFCASSVATFLGQLYSNQPQHFGDGTRLSIL.

This clonotype showed up many times. V is TRBV7-2 and J is TRBJ2-7, with D perhaps matching TRBD2 (5 bases). Trimming took 6 bases from V and 2 from J, leaving 14 bases between them. Looked up from germline, CDR1 is SGHTA and CDR2 is FQGNSA. The CDR3 consists of 14 residues. The CDR3 loop is CASRHRGAAYEQYF. CDR3 in DNA: TGTGCCAGCAGGCACCGGGGAGCGGCCTACGAGCAGTACTTC.

This clonotype came up many times. V is TRBV29-1 and J is TRBJ2-7, with D possibly TRBD1 on 6 matching bases. V was cut by 4 bases and J by 9 bases, with 13 bases left in between. This CDR3 has 11 residues. Germline V lookup: CDR1 SQVTM, CDR2 ANQGSEA. The CDR3 DNA follows: TGCAGCGTTGGAGACAGGCAGGGGCAGTACTTC. Translating gives CSVGDRQGQYF.

This clonotype has at least ten counts. This chain uses TRBV4-1 with TRBJ2-7, with 10 bases aligning to TRBD2. CDR3 length: 15 residues. Trimming cost V 2 bases and J 3 bases; bases outside gene matches: 4. Per germline, CDR1 MGHRA and CDR2 YSYEKL. CDR3 protein: CASSQLAGALYEQYF. CDR3 bases: TGCGCCAGCAGCCAACTAGCGGGAGCCCTCTACGAGCAGTACTTC.

This clonotype occurred many times. CDR3 coding DNA: TGTGCCAGCAGCTTAGAGTGGGCCGGGCAAGAGACCCAGTACTTC. Its translation is CASSLEWAGQETQYF. The genes are TRBV7-9 and TRBJ2-5; no definite D call. V dropped 1 base and J dropped 2 bases, with 11 bases sitting between them. CDR3 length equals 15 residues. From germline, CDR1 is SEHNR and CDR2 FQNEAQ (reference sequence).

The chain is built from TRBV6-1 and TRBJ2-7; no clear D. CDR1 and CDR2 from the germline V gene are MNHNS and SASEGT. The length of the CDR3 is 12 residues. Trimming took off 1 base at V and 6 bases at J, with 7 bases between the two ends. In nucleotides, the CDR3 is TGTGCCAGCAGTGAAGTAGTTCTCGAGCAGTACTTC. This sequence encodes CASSEVVLEQYF.

This clonotype was counted ten times or more. The genes are TRBV18 and TRBJ2-2; D call uncertain. CDR1 is KGHSH and CDR2 is LQKENI in the germline V gene. The CDR3 extends over 14 amino acids. Trimming pared 8 bases from V and 0 bases from J, leaving 10 bases between. DNA for the CDR3: TGTGCCAGCAGCCCCGGTTCGAACACCGGGGAGCTGTTTTTT. Amino acid sequence: CASSPGSNTGELFF.

This clonotype was detected ten times or more. This chain connects TRBV6-1 to TRBJ1-5; TRBD1 matches 8 bases. V lost 6 bases to trimming and J lost 6 bases; unmatched junction nucleotides: 7. The germline gives CDR1 MNHNS, CDR2 SASEGT. The CDR3 consists of 14 residues. This chain's CDR3 is CASRGQVLGQPQHF. CDR3 bases: TGTGCCAGCAGGGGACAGGTCCTTGGTCAGCCCCAGCATTTT.

This clonotype showed up many times. The chain links TRBV15 to TRBJ2-7, with 9 bases that match TRBD1. Germline V gene lookup returns CDR1 LNHNV and CDR2 YYDKDF (reference sequence). After removal of 4 bases from V and 2 bases from J, the junction contained 6 bases not matched to a gene. This CDR3 is built from 15 residues. The CDR3 spells CATSINTGGTYEQYF. The CDR3 DNA sequence: TGTGCCACCAGCATCAACACAGGGGGCACCTACGAGCAGTACTTC.

This chain connects TRBV27 to TRBJ2-2, with D maybe TRBD1 (5 bases). CDR3 length: 15 amino acids. In germline, CDR1 is MNHEY, CDR2 SMNVEV (reference sequence). Trimming stripped 3 bases from V and 3 bases from J, with 11 bases between. The CDR3 region has the DNA TGTGCCAGCAGTTTTGGCCAGGGATACACCGGGGAGCTGTTTTTT. It encodes CASSFGQGYTGELFF.

This clonotype was seen at least ten times. V usage is TRBV11-2 and J usage is TRBJ2-5; D possibly corresponds to TRBD1 (5 bases). CDR1 SGHAT and CDR2 FQNNGV come from the germline V gene. Trimming removed 1 base from V and 1 base from J, with 13 bases in between. The CDR3 has 16 residues. CDR3 protein: CASSLGIGRAQETQYF. As DNA, the CDR3 is TGTGCCAGCAGCTTAGGGATCGGCAGGGCCCAAGAGACCCAGTACTTC. Variable domain in full (rest from reference TRBV11-2 and TRBJ2-5): EAGVAQSPRYKIIEKRQSVAFWCNPISGHATLYWYQQILGQGPKLLIQFQNNGVVDDSQLPKDRFSAERLKGVDSTLKIQPAKLEDSAVYLCASSLGIGRAQETQYFGPGTRLLVL.

In its sample, this clonotype was seen many times. V and J are TRBV7-2 and TRBJ1-1; the match to TRBD1 covers 7 bases. The V gene's germline CDR1 is SGHTA and CDR2 FQGNSA. After removal of 5 bases from V and 3 bases from J, the junction contained 6 bases not matched to a gene. The CDR3 length is 14 residues. The CDR3 DNA reads TGTGCCAGCAGCGCGATGACAGGGTACACTGAAGCTTTCTTT. Amino acid sequence: CASSAMTGYTEAFF.

This clonotype was observed many times. The chain is built from TRBV11-2 and TRBJ1-6, with no clear D. The CDR3 runs to 14 residues. Germline V gene lookup returns CDR1 SGHAT and CDR2 FQNNGV. V was cut by 5 bases and J by 10 bases, with 15 bases left in between. The chain's CDR3 is CASSLISWGSPLHF. CDR3 coding DNA: TGTGCCAGCAGCCTGATATCGTGGGGATCACCCCTCCACTTT.

This clonotype was picked up many times. The rearrangement joins TRBV14 to TRBJ2-5; D call uncertain. The CDR3 covers 12 residues. The V gene's germline CDR1 is SGHDN and CDR2 FVKESK. Trimming shortened V by 6 bases and J by 5 bases, and 10 bases separated the two germline ends. The CDR3 is CASSYARETQYF. In nucleotides, the CDR3 is TGTGCCAGCAGTTACGCTCGGGAGACCCAGTACTTC. The variable domain in full, with the rest retrieved from reference TRBV14 and TRBJ2-5, is EAGVTQFPSHSVIEKGQTVTLRCDPISGHDNLYWYRRVMGKEIKFLLHFVKESKQDESGMPNNRFLAERTGGTYSTLKVQPAELEDSGVYFCASSYARETQYFGPGTRLLVL.

The chain recombines TRBV12-3 or TRBV12-4 with TRBJ2-7; perhaps TRBD2 as D (6 bases). This CDR3 contains 15 residues. Trimming left V 5 bases short and J 1 base short, with 15 bases between. The CDR3 region has the DNA TGTGCCAGCAGTCCCGACGGTCTAGCGTCCTACGAGCAGTACTTC. It is translated as CASSPDGLASYEQYF.

This CDR3 reads CSARGFDRVGSAQYF. The CDR3, as DNA: TGCAGTGCTAGAGGTTTCGACAGGGTGGGGTCTGCCCAGTACTTC. The chain carries TRBV20-1 and TRBJ2-5, with 7 bases matching TRBD1. After removal of 1 base from V and 9 bases from J, the junction contained 14 bases not matched to a gene. Germline CDR1 DFQATT, CDR2 SNEGSKA (reference sequence). This CDR3 has 15 residues.

This rearrangement joins TRBV6-2 or TRBV6-3 to TRBJ1-2; perhaps TRBD1 as D (5 bases). Germline CDR1 MNHEY, CDR2 SVGEGT. Trimming took off 6 bases at V and 6 bases at J, with 17 bases between the two ends. This CDR3 spans 14 amino acids. The CDR3, as DNA: TGTGCCAGCAGCCTTAACGACGGGGGAAATGGCTACACCTTC. It codes for CASSLNDGGNGYTF.

This rearrangement joins TRBV4-1 to TRBJ1-2; possible D gene TRBD1, 5 bases. Germline V lookup: CDR1 MGHRA, CDR2 YSYEKL. The germline V and J ends were trimmed by 4 bases and 8 bases, with 20 bases remaining between them. This CDR3 is 15 amino acids long. The CDR3 bases are TGCGCCAGCAGCCTCGACCTGTCAGGGTTAGACGGCTACACCTTC. It specifies CASSLDLSGLDGYTF.

This clonotype was observed at least ten times. The CDR3 loop reads CSARDPSGGPNTEAFF. The CDR3 nucleotides read TGCAGTGCTAGAGACCCCAGTGGGGGGCCGAACACTGAAGCTTTCTTT. The chain links TRBV20-1 to TRBJ1-1; D may be TRBD1 (6 bases). V gave up 0 bases and J gave up 1 base, with 15 bases separating them. The CDR3 is made up of 16 amino acids. CDR1 is DFQATT, CDR2 SNEGSKA, per germline (reference sequence).

Ten or more counts support this clonotype. This chain joins TRBV27 and TRBJ1-1; perhaps TRBD1 as D (6 bases). The ends were cut back, 10 bases at V and 5 bases at J, with 17 bases in the middle. The CDR3 is 13 amino acids. Looked up from germline, CDR1 is MNHEY and CDR2 is SMNVEV (reference sequence). CDR3 loop: CATGRQGTTEAFF. The CDR3 DNA reads TGTGCCACCGGGAGGCAGGGGACTACTGAAGCTTTCTTT.

This clonotype occurred many times. The junction departs from germline at one end; a sequencing error may be responsible. The chain joins TRBV7-3 to TRBJ1-2; D is possibly TRBD1 (6 bases). The CDR3 totals 13 residues. Germline assignment: CDR1 SGHTA and CDR2 FQGTGA. CDR3 region: CASSETGNFGYTF. The CDR3 DNA reads TGTGCCAGCAGCGAAACAGGGAACTTTGGCTACACCTTC.

This clonotype was counted at least ten times. The chain joins TRBV6-5 to TRBJ1-2; D is possibly TRBD1 (6 bases). The CDR3 is made up of 15 amino acids. The germline V gene encodes CDR1 MNHEY and CDR2 SVGAGI. With 11 bases removed from V and 1 base from J, the gap between germline ends came to 20 bases. In DNA, the CDR3 is TGTGCCGGAAGAAGGACAGACAAACTTAACTATGGCTACACCTTC. Amino acid sequence: CAGRRTDKLNYGYTF.

The sample holds many counts of this clonotype. This rearrangement joins TRBV27 to TRBJ1-1; the D gene is possibly TRBD1 (5 bases). CDR1 is MNHEY, CDR2 SMNVEV, per germline (reference sequence). This CDR3 has 12 amino acids. V dropped 6 bases and J dropped 3 bases, with 8 bases sitting between them. Here the CDR3 DNA reads TGTGCCAGCAGCGGGGGGTACACTGAAGCTTTCTTT. This codes for CASSGGYTEAFF.